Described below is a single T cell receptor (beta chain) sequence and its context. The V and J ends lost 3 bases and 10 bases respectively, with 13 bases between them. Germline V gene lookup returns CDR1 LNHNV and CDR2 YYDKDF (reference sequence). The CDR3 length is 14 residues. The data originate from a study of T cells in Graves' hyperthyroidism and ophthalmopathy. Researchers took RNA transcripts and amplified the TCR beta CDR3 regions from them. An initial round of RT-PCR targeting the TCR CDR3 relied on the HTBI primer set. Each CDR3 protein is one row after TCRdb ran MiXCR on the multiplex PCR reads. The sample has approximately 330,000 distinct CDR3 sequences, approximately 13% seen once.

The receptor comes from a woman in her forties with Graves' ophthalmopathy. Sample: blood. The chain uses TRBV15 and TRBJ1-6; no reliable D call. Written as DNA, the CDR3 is TGTGCCACCAGCAGCCGAGGACTTGAGTCACCCCTCCACTTT. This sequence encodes CATSSRGLESPLHF.